Sequencing of this TCR beta chain was carried out in a study of memory CD4+ T cells and cytomegalovirus serostatus. As to this clone: Its antigen is currently unknown.

The CDR3 runs to 16 residues. V lost 3 bases and J lost 4; bases outside the gene matches: 11. From germline, CDR1 is SGHNT and CDR2 YYREEE (reference sequence). Single viable CD3+CD4+CD8-CD45RO+ cells were sorted as the memory CD4+ T cells. Serostatus was set by detecting CMV pp150, pp28, p38, p52 IgG. The study's findings and limits: About 40% of the roughly 150 known CMV-associated TCRbeta sequences appeared in CD4+ memory.

Data came from immunoSEQ multiplex PCR; TCRdb stores just in-frame clones and leaves some out. Of over 55,000 clones in the sample, 70% to 80% are singletons; the top ten hold around 0.83%. This TCR was recovered from an adult in good health and CMV-seronegative. The V gene is TRBV5-4, the J gene TRBJ2-3, with TRBD2 matching 7 bases. The specimen was memory CD4+ T cells from blood. CDR3 DNA: TGTGCCAGCAGCTCCGCTCTGGGGGGGGTGGCAGATACGCAGTATTTT. Amino acid sequence: CASSSALGGVADTQYF.